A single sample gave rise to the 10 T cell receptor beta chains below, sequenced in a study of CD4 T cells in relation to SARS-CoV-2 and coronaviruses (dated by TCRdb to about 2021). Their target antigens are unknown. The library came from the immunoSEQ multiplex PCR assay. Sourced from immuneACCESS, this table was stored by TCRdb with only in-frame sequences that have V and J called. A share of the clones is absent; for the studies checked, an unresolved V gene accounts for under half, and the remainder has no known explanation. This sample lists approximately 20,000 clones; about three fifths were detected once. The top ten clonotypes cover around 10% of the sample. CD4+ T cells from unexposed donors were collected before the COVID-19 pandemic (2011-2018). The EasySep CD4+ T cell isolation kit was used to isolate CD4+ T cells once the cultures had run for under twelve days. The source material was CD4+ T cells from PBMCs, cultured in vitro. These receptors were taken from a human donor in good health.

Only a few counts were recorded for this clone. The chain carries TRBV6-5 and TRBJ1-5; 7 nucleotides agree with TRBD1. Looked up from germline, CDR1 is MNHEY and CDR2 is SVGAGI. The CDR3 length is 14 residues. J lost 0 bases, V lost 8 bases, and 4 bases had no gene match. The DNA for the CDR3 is TGTGCCAGCGCCCAGGGGGATAGCAATCAGCCCCAGCATTTT. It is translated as CASAQGDSNQPQHF.

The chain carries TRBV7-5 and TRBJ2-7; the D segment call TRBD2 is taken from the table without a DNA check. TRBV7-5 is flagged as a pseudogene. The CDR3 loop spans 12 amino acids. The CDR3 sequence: CARSRTRDEQYF. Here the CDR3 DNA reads TGTGCCAGAAGCCGTACTAGGGACGAGCAGTACTTC.

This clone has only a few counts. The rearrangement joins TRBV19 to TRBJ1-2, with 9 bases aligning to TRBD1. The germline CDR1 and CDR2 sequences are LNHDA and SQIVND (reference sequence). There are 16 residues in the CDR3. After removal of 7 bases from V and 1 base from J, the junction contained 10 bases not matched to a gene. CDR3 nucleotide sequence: TGTGCCAGTACCATCTCCGACAGGGGGATTAACTATGGCTACACCTTC. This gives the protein CASTISDRGINYGYTF.

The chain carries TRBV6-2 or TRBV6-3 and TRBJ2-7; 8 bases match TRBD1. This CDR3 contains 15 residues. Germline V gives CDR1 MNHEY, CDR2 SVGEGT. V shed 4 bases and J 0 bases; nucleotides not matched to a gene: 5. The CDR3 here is CASSSGGPSSYEQYF. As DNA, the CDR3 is TGTGCCAGCAGTTCAGGGGGCCCCAGCTCCTACGAGCAGTACTTC.

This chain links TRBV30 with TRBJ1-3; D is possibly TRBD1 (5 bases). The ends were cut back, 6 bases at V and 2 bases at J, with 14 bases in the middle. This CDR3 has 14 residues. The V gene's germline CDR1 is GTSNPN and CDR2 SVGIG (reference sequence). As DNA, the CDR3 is TGTGCCTGCCCAGGAAGGGGTACTGGAAACACCATATATTTT. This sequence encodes CACPGRGTGNTIYF.

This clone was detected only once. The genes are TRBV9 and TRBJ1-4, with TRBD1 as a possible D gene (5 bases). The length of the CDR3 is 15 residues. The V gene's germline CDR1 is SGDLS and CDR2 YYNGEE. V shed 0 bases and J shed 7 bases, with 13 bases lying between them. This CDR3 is CASSVAPRGGEKLFF. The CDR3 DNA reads TGTGCCAGCAGCGTAGCTCCGAGGGGAGGTGAAAAACTGTTTTTT.

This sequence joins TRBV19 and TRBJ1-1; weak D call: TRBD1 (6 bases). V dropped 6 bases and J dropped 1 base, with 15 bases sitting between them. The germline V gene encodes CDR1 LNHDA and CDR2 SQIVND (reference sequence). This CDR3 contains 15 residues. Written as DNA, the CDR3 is TGTGCCAGTAGGGGGGGCAGCCCGGGGAACACTGAAGCTTTCTTT. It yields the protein CASRGGSPGNTEAFF.

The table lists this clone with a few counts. The CDR3, as DNA: TGTGCCAGCAGCTCAGCGGGAGTTCACCACGAGCAGTACTTC. Translating it yields CASSSAGVHHEQYF. The chain is built from TRBV7-9 and TRBJ2-7, with TRBD2 matching over 8 bases. This CDR3 contains 14 residues. V shed 4 bases and J 5 bases; nucleotides not matched to a gene: 7. The V gene's germline CDR1 is SEHNR and CDR2 FQNEAQ (reference sequence).

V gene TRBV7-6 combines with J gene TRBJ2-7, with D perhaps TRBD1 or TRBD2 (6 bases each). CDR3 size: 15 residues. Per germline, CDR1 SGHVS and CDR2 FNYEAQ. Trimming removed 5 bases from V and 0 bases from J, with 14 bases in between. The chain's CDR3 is CASSPGDFTSYEQYF. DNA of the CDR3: TGTGCCAGCAGCCCAGGGGACTTTACCTCCTACGAGCAGTACTTC.

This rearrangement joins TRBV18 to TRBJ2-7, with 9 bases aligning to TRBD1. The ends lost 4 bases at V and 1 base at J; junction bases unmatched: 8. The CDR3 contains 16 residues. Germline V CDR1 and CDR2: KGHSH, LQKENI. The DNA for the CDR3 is TGTGCCAGCTCACAGGGACAGGGTTCGAGGTCCTACGAGCAGTACTTC. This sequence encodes CASSQGQGSRSYEQYF.